The T cell receptor (beta chain) described here comes from a study of radiation and T cells in renal cell carcinoma. Looking at the study overall: Nephrectomy followed 15 Gy stereotactic body radiation by 4 weeks.

Sequencing used immunoSEQ multiplex PCR; TCRdb keeps in-frame clones, though not all of them. The sample lists some 120,000 clones, over 75% occurring once. General study points: From baseline, blood top tumor clonotypes peaked at 2 weeks post-radiation.

For this clone: Its antigen is not known.

The time point is: blood 2 weeks post-SBRT. As to treatment: 15 Gy SBRT to primary tumor, nephrectomy 4 weeks later. Radiation-treated patients gave blood at baseline, week 2 and week 4. This TCR came from a woman aged 55 to 70 with renal cell carcinoma. Source: blood, taken from a patient whose treatment included radiotherapy and nephrectomy.

This chain's CDR3 is CASSQDRGNYNEQFF. CDR3 DNA sequence: TGCGCCAGCAGCCAGGACAGGGGGAACTACAATGAGCAGTTCTTC. This chain joins TRBV4-3 and TRBJ2-1; 10 bases are a match to TRBD1. Losses at the gene ends were 3 bases for V and 3 bases for J; bases not matched to a gene: 2. Germline V CDR1 and CDR2: LGHNA, YSLEER. CDR3 length: 15 amino acids.